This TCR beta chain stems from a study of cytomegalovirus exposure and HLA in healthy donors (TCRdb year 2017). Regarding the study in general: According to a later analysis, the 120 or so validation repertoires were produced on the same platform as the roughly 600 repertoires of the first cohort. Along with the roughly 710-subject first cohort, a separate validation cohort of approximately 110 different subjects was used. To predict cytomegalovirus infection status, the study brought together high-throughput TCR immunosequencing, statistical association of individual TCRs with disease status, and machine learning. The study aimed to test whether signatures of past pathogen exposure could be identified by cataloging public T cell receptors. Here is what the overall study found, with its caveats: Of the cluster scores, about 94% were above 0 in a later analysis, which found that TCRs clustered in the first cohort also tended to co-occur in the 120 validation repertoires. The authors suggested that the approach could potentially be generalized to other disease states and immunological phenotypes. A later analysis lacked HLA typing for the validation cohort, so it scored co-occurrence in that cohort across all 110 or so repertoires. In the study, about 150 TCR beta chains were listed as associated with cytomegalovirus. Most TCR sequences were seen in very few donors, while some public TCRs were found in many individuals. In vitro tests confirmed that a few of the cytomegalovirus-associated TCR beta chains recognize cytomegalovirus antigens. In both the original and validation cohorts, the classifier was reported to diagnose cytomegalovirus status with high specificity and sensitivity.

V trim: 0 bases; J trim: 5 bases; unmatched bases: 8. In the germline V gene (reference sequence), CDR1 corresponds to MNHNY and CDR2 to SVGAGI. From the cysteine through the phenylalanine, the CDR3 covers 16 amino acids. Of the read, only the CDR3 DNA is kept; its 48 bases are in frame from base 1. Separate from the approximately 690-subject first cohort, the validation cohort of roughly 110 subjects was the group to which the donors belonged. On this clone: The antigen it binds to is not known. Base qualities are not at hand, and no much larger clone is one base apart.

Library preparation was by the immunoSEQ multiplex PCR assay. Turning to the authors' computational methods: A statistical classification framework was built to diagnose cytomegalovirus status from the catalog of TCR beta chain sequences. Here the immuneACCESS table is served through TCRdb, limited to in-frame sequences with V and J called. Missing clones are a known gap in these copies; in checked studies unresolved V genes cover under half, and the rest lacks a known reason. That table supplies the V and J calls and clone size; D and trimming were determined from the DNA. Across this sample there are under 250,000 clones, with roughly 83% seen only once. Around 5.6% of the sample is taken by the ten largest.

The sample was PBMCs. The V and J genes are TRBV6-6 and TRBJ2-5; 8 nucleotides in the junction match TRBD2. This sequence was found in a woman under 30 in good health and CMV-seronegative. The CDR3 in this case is CASSYSRGGTLETQYF. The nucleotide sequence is TGTGCCAGCAGTTACTCCCGGGGGGGGACTTTGGAGACCCAGTACTTC.